The 28 T cell receptor beta chains below come from one sample, sequenced in a study of somatic mutations in cytotoxic T cells in rheumatoid arthritis. Assay: immunoSEQ multiplex PCR; the TCRdb copy retains only in-frame clones and omits some. The sample lists about 10,000 clones, just over 90% occurring once. The material sequenced was CD8+ T cells sorted from blood. Receptors were obtained from a woman between 18 and 29 years old with rheumatoid arthritis.

V usage is TRBV27 and J usage is TRBJ2-7; 7 positions match TRBD2. The germline CDR1 and CDR2 sequences are MNHEY and SMNVEV (reference sequence). The V gene end was trimmed by 5 bases and the J gene end by 1 base; junction bases not matched to a gene: 8. This CDR3 has 15 amino acids. CDR3 DNA: TGTGCCAGCAGTGGGGCGGGGGTAGTTTCCTACGAGCAGTACTTC. Translated: CASSGAGVVSYEQYF.

The chain combines TRBV9 with TRBJ2-7, with a weak D call TRBD2 (5 bases). V dropped 0 bases and J dropped 2 bases, with 9 bases sitting between them. This CDR3 is built from 14 residues. Germline loops: CDR1 SGDLS, CDR2 YYNGEE. The CDR3, as DNA: TGTGCCAGCAGCGTAGTCGGGGAAGCCTACGAGCAGTACTTC. Its protein is CASSVVGEAYEQYF. The full variable domain, with the rest looked up from reference TRBV9 and TRBJ2-7, is DSGVTQTPKHLITATGQRVTLRCSPRSGDLSVYWYQQSLDQGLQFLIQYYNGEERAKGNILERFSAQQFPDLHSELNLSSLELGDSALYFCASSVVGEAYEQYFGPGTRLTVT.

The chain carries TRBV28 and TRBJ2-3, with unresolved D. This CDR3 is built from 12 residues. Germline V gene lookup returns CDR1 MDHEN and CDR2 SYDVKM. The V end lost 2 bases, the J end lost 8 bases, and 8 bases lay between the germline ends. The CDR3 sequence is CASSLDPVTQYF. The CDR3 DNA reads TGTGCCAGCAGTTTAGATCCAGTTACGCAGTATTTT.

The chain carries TRBV10-3 and TRBJ1-3, with 7 bases matching TRBD1. The CDR3 totals 14 residues. Trimming removed 10 bases from V and 0 bases from J; junction bases left unmatched: 6. Germline lookup yields CDR1 ENHRY and CDR2 SYGVKD. The CDR3 spells CATDTGDSGNTIYF. DNA of the CDR3: TGTGCCACCGACACAGGGGACTCTGGAAACACCATATATTTT.

This clone was counted a single time. V is TRBV11-2 and J is TRBJ2-1; a possible D gene is TRBD2 (6 bases). This CDR3 has 16 amino acids. V lost 1 base and J lost 8, with 18 bases in between. Looked up from germline, CDR1 is SGHAT and CDR2 is FQNNGV. DNA for the CDR3: TGTGCCAGCAGCTTAGCCCCCCGGCTAGCGAGGGATGAGCAGTTCTTC. As protein: CASSLAPRLARDEQFF.

The chain is built from TRBV9 and TRBJ1-1; 10 positions agree with TRBD1. The germline CDR1 and CDR2 sequences are SGDLS and YYNGEE. With 1 base clipped from V and 1 base from J, the junction kept 4 bases outside the gene matches. The CDR3 runs 16 residues. The CDR3 DNA reads TGTGCCAGCAGCGTACACCGGGACAGGGGGAACACTGAAGCTTTCTTT. This codes for CASSVHRDRGNTEAFF. Variable domain in full (rest from reference TRBV9 and TRBJ1-1): DSGVTQTPKHLITATGQRVTLRCSPRSGDLSVYWYQQSLDQGLQFLIQYYNGEERAKGNILERFSAQQFPDLHSELNLSSLELGDSALYFCASSVHRDRGNTEAFFGQGTRLTVV.

The DNA of the CDR3 is TGTGCCAGTAGTATAGATCGTCCGGGACTGGCCGAGGAGAAGCAGTTCTTC. This gives the protein CASSIDRPGLAEEKQFF. This rearrangement joins TRBV19 to TRBJ2-1; tentatively, D is TRBD2 (6 bases). Trimming cost V 0 bases and J 11 bases, with 23 bases left between them. Germline V CDR1 and CDR2: LNHDA, SQIVND (reference sequence). This CDR3 has 17 amino acids.

The V and J genes are TRBV7-2 and TRBJ2-1; 9 positions agree with TRBD2. Germline V gene data show CDR1 as SGHTA and CDR2 as FQGNSA. The CDR3 has 17 amino acids. Germline trimming cut 2 bases from V and 0 bases from J; bases unmatched to any gene: 5. In nucleotides, the CDR3 is TGTGCCAGCAGCTTATCCAGCGGGGGGTACTCCTACAATGAGCAGTTCTTC. Its protein is CASSLSSGGYSYNEQFF. Filled out from reference TRBV7-2 and TRBJ2-1, the complete variable domain reads GAGVSQSPSNKVTEKGKDVELRCDPISGHTALYWYRQSLGQGLEFLIYFQGNSAPDKSGLPSDRFSAERTGGSVSTLTIQRTQQEDSAVYLCASSLSSGGYSYNEQFFGPGTRLTVL.

The CDR3 sequence is CASSKGHTANYGYTF. DNA of the CDR3: TGCGCCAGCAGCAAAGGACACACAGCTAACTATGGCTACACCTTC. The rearrangement joins TRBV4-1 to TRBJ1-2; a weak D match, TRBD1 (5 bases). Trimming took off 5 bases at V and 0 bases at J, with 13 bases between the two ends. In germline, CDR1 is MGHRA, CDR2 YSYEKL. The length of the CDR3 is 15 residues.

As DNA, the CDR3 is TGTGCCACCAGCAGCGGGAGGGCCGAATCAGATACGCAGTATTTT. Residues: CATSSGRAESDTQYF. The chain links TRBV15 to TRBJ2-3; TRBD2 aligns across 8 bases. This CDR3 has 15 amino acids. The V gene's germline CDR1 is LNHNV and CDR2 YYDKDF (reference sequence). V shed 3 bases and J 4 bases; nucleotides not matched to a gene: 6.

The chain recombines TRBV6-5 with TRBJ1-2; the D is unclear. Germline V lookup: CDR1 MNHEY, CDR2 SVGAGI. The CDR3 is made up of 14 amino acids. V was clipped by 6 bases and J by 4 bases, with 15 bases between them. The DNA of the CDR3 is TGTGCCAGCAGGATCCCGGAGGGAGGCTATGGCTACACCTTC. It translates to CASRIPEGGYGYTF.

The genes are TRBV7-6 and TRBJ2-1; 9 bases fit TRBD2. J gave up 6 bases and V 5 bases, and 8 bases lay outside the gene matches. There are 15 residues in the CDR3. Germline CDR1 SGHVS, CDR2 FNYEAQ. CDR3 coding DNA: TGTGCCAGCAGCCCGCCGGGACTAGCTGTCAATGAGCAGTTCTTC. Protein: CASSPPGLAVNEQFF.

The chain couples TRBV9 to TRBJ2-3, with D perhaps TRBD1 (5 bases). Germline CDR1 reads SGDLS; CDR2 reads YYNGEE. V was trimmed by 0 bases and J by 1 base, leaving 15 bases between them. The CDR3 has 17 residues. CDR3 bases: TGTGCCAGCAGCGTAGCGGTCAGGGCGGAGCGCACAGATACGCAGTATTTT. Protein sequence: CASSVAVRAERTDTQYF.

The chain couples TRBV19 to TRBJ1-4, with D hard to call. The germline V and J ends were trimmed by 3 bases and 8 bases, with 13 bases remaining between them. Germline V gene lookup returns CDR1 LNHDA and CDR2 SQIVND (reference sequence). This CDR3 contains 14 residues. CDR3 sequence reads: CASSISPTLEKLFF. In DNA form, the CDR3 reads TGTGCCAGTAGTATCTCGCCGACTTTGGAAAAACTGTTTTTT. The variable domain in full, with the rest retrieved from reference TRBV19 and TRBJ1-4, is DGGITQSPKYLFRKEGQNVTLSCEQNLNHDAMYWYRQDPGQGLRLIYYSQIVNDFQKGDIAEGYSVSREKKESFPLTVTSAQKNPTAFYLCASSISPTLEKLFFGSGTQLSVL.

As concerns this clone: One end of the junction fails to match germline, which may point to a read error. This chain uses TRBV6-4 with TRBJ2-1, with 9 bases aligning to TRBD2. CDR1 is MRHNA and CDR2 is SNTAGT in the germline V gene. The CDR3 sequence is 16 residues long. This chain's CDR3 is CASSDSVAGAHNVQFF. The CDR3 DNA reads as TGTGCCAGCAGTGACTCTGTAGCGGGGGCCCACAATGTGCAGTTCTTC.

The chain has TRBV6-5 and TRBJ2-2, with D possibly being TRBD2 (6 bases). V was trimmed by 8 bases and J by 5 bases, leaving 6 bases between them. CDR3 length equals 11 residues. The germline V gene encodes CDR1 MNHEY and CDR2 SVGAGI. The DNA for the CDR3 is TGTGCCAGCGGGGGGACCGGGGAGCTGTTTTTT. It yields the protein CASGGTGELFF.

The CDR3: CASSQETGVGYEQYF. CDR3 sequence (DNA): TGTGCCAGCAGCCAAGAAACAGGGGTTGGCTACGAGCAGTACTTC. The chain carries TRBV4-2 and TRBJ2-7; 7 bases map to TRBD1. This CDR3 is 15 amino acids long. Germline loops: CDR1 LGHNA, CDR2 YNFKEQ. The J segment lost 3 bases and the V segment lost 0 bases, leaving 5 bases of the junction unmatched.

The chain combines TRBV6-5 with TRBJ2-1; TRBD2 aligns across 9 bases. CDR3 length equals 15 residues. V shed 4 bases and J 2 bases; nucleotides not matched to a gene: 3. Per the germline V gene, CDR1 is MNHEY and CDR2 is SVGAGI. The CDR3 is CASSLAGATYNEQFF. DNA for the CDR3: TGTGCCAGCAGTTTAGCGGGAGCTACCTACAATGAGCAGTTCTTC.

This clone was picked up one time. The chain carries TRBV5-6 and TRBJ1-2; unclear D gene. Deletions cut 0 bases from V and 0 bases from J, with 9 bases between. The CDR3 extends over 15 amino acids. CDR1 is SGHDT, CDR2 YYEEEE, per germline. DNA of the CDR3: TGTGCCAGCAGCTTGGCCTGGGGAGCTAACTATGGCTACACCTTC. Amino acid sequence: CASSLAWGANYGYTF.

The rearrangement joins TRBV11-1 to TRBJ2-3, with TRBD2 matching 7 bases. This CDR3 contains 15 residues. V lost 6 bases, J lost 2 bases, and 8 bases stayed unmatched. Germline V gene lookup returns CDR1 SGHAT and CDR2 FQDESV (reference sequence). In DNA, the CDR3 is TGTGCCAGCAGAGGTGGGGGGGGGTTCACAGATACGCAGTATTTT. The encoded protein is CASRGGGGFTDTQYF.

This chain joins TRBV4-1 and TRBJ2-7, with TRBD2 as a possible D gene (6 bases). Germline CDR1 and CDR2: MGHRA and YSYEKL. The CDR3 has 15 residues. With 3 bases removed from V and 3 bases from J, the gap between germline ends came to 15 bases. The CDR3 DNA sequence: TGCGCCAGCAGCCAGAGGAGCGGGCAAAGCTACGAGCAGTACTTC. This encodes CASSQRSGQSYEQYF.

With regard to this clone: This CDR3 is also generated by other DNA sequences in the sample. V and J are TRBV19 and TRBJ2-2; D might be TRBD2 (5 bases). The germline V gene has CDR1 LNHDA and CDR2 SQIVND (reference sequence). Trimming took off 10 bases at V and 1 base at J, with 13 bases between the two ends. CDR3 length equals 14 residues. CDR3 in amino acids: CAIEGRENTGELFF. DNA for the CDR3: TGTGCCATAGAAGGACGGGAGAACACCGGGGAGCTGTTTTTT.

J is TRBJ2-3 and V is TRBV10-3; D might be TRBD2 (6 bases). V lost 2 bases, J lost 3 bases, and 18 bases lay in between. Germline V gives CDR1 ENHRY, CDR2 SYGVKD. CDR3 length: 17 amino acids. CDR3 nucleotide sequence: TGTGCCATCAGTGAGCCATCCTCCGGAGGGCCTACAGATACGCAGTATTTT. This sequence encodes CAISEPSSGGPTDTQYF.

The genes are TRBV2 and TRBJ2-2, with D tentatively TRBD2 (6 bases). Germline V CDR1 and CDR2: SNHLY, FYNNEI. The CDR3 contains 15 residues. V was shortened by 6 bases and J by 3 bases, with 14 bases between the two germline ends. The CDR3, as DNA: TGTGCCAGCAGGGATCCGGGGGTGCACACCGGGGAGCTGTTTTTT. Translating it yields CASRDPGVHTGELFF.

This clone was detected once. The chain recombines TRBV6-5 with TRBJ1-1; TRBD1 matches at 7 bases. CDR3 size: 13 residues. Germline trimming cut 8 bases from V and 0 bases from J; bases unmatched to any gene: 3. From germline, CDR1 is MNHEY and CDR2 SVGAGI. The CDR3 loop is CASQTGMNTEAFF. The CDR3 DNA sequence: TGTGCCAGCCAGACAGGGATGAACACTGAAGCTTTCTTT.

This clone showed up just once. The J gene is TRBJ1-1, the V gene TRBV27; 9 nucleotides match TRBD1. The V segment lost 6 bases and the J segment 12 bases; nucleotides outside the gene matches: 11. Per the germline V gene, CDR1 is MNHEY and CDR2 is SMNVEV (reference sequence). The CDR3 length is 13 residues. The CDR3 nucleotides read TGTGCCAGCAGCTTCACAGGGGGCTGGAAACCTTTCTTT. Its translation: CASSFTGGWKPFF.

This chain connects TRBV19 to TRBJ2-1; TRBD2 matches at 9 bases. Germline V gives CDR1 LNHDA, CDR2 SQIVND (reference sequence). The CDR3 contains 17 residues. V lost 5 bases, J lost 9 bases, and 17 bases stayed unmatched. CDR3 DNA: TGTGCCAGTAGTGTTAGTAGCGGGGGCCCCCTAAGTGGTGAGCAGTTCTTC. The encoded protein is CASSVSSGGPLSGEQFF.

The chain is built from TRBV27 and TRBJ1-2; perhaps TRBD1 as D (6 bases). The CDR3 totals 15 residues. Germline assignment: CDR1 MNHEY and CDR2 SMNVEV (reference sequence). V was cut by 3 bases and J by 6 bases, with 17 bases left in between. The CDR3 DNA reads as TGTGCCAGCAGTTTGGGGCCCCGGACAGTAAATGGCTACACCTTC. It is translated as CASSLGPRTVNGYTF.